What follows are 25 T cell receptor beta chains derived from one specimen sequenced in a study of T cells in women clearing cervical HPV infection. The repertoire was sequenced with immunoSEQ multiplex PCR; TCRdb's copy has only in-frame clones and lacks some. This sample contains 40,000 to 60,000 clones. The sequenced sample was blood buffy coat. The origin of the receptors is a woman between 18 and 75 years old with a cervical HPV16 infection that either progressed to CIN3+ or cleared (not recorded which).

Regarding this clone: The CDR3 end is not reached by the read, which stops 3 residues before it; the germline J gene fills it in. The chain links TRBV4-1 to TRBJ2-2; D is undetermined. The CDR3 is made up of 16 amino acids. Deletions cut 1 base from V and 0 bases from J, with 9 bases between. Germline-derived CDR1 and CDR2 are MGHRA and YSYEKL. The part of the CDR3 DNA that was read is TGCGCCAGCAGCCAAGGGGCTAACTCGAACACCGGGGAG. It encodes CASSQGANSNTGE. The entire CDR3 protein is CASSQGANSNTGELFF.

With respect to this clone: The sequence runs out 3 residues before the end of the CDR3; the remainder is reconstructed from the germline J gene. V gene TRBV5-3 combines with J gene TRBJ1-5; D is undetermined. TRBV5-3 is designated an ORF whose function remains uncertain. Trimming shortened V by 4 bases and J by 0 bases, and 11 bases separated the two germline ends. This CDR3 has 15 amino acids. The CDR3 spells CARSLPGDSNQPQHF. CDR3 DNA, as far as it was read: TGTGCCAGAAGCCTACCCGGGGATAGCAATCAGCCC.

A remark on this clone: The CDR3 extends 3 residues past the end of the read, so its final part is completed from the germline J gene. The chain combines TRBV20-1 with TRBJ1-6; 8 bases map to TRBD1. Unmatched junction bases numbered 10, after V lost 0 bases and J lost 0 bases. Germline CDR1 and CDR2: DFQATT and SNEGSKA (reference sequence). This CDR3 contains 19 residues. The CDR3 region is CSARDIQGGPISYNSPLHF. CDR3 bases read: TGCAGTGCTAGAGATATACAGGGGGGCCCAATCTCCTATAATTCACCC.

As to this clone: The CDR3 end falls 3 residues outside the read, so it is completed with the germline J gene. This sequence joins TRBV20-1 and TRBJ1-1, with 7 bases fitting TRBD1. The J segment lost 1 base and the V segment lost 6 bases, leaving 8 bases of the junction unmatched. CDR1 and CDR2 (germline): DFQATT, SNEGSKA (reference sequence). The CDR3 covers 14 residues. The part of the CDR3 DNA that was read is TGCAGTGCCCCCCCCGGGACAGCGAACACTGAA. The encoded protein is CSAPPGTANTE. In full, the CDR3 reads CSAPPGTANTEAFF.

Remarks on this clone: Coverage ceases 3 residues before the CDR3 finishes, and the germline J gene fills in the end. The chain employs TRBV12-3 or TRBV12-4 and TRBJ2-3, with TRBD2 matching over 7 bases. V was pared by 9 bases and J by 5 bases, with 5 bases of the junction left unmatched. The CDR3 is 12 residues long. CDR3 sequence reads: CASTGTIDTQYF. The covered CDR3 bases are TGTGCCAGTACGGGGACTATAGATACG.

About this clone: The junction does not match germline at one end; this may be a read error. The CDR3 end falls 3 residues outside the read, so it is completed with the germline J gene. This sample includes further DNA sequences coding for the same CDR3. This sequence joins TRBV5-6 and TRBJ1-2; 7 bases agree with TRBD1. CDR1 is SGHDT and CDR2 is YYEEEE in the germline V gene. This CDR3 spans 15 amino acids. The CDR3 region is CASTDTGERIYGYTF. The sequenced part of the CDR3 DNA is TGTGCCAGCACTGATACAGGGGAGAGAATCTATGGA.

Partial CDR3 DNA: TGTGCCAGCAGCTTAGTAGTGGTCGCGGAGACG. Translating it yields CASSLVVVAET. The whole CDR3 sequence is CASSLVVVAETQYF. J is TRBJ2-3 and V is TRBV7-2; D remains unclear. From the germline J gene comes the end of the CDR3, since the read stops 3 residues before it. CDR1 and CDR2 from the germline V gene are SGHTA and FQGNSA. The CDR3 length is 14 residues.

Notes on this clone: The sequenced fragment ends 3 residues before the CDR3 boundary, so the rest is inferred from the germline J gene. J is TRBJ2-1 and V is TRBV20-1; 11 positions agree with TRBD2. CDR3 length equals 15 residues. The germline V gene encodes CDR1 DFQATT and CDR2 SNEGSKA (reference sequence). The ends lost 1 base at V and 6 bases at J; junction bases unmatched: 5. Partial CDR3 DNA: TGCAGTGCTAGAGTCGGCCTAGCGGGGGGCAATGAG. Protein product: CSARVGLAGGNE. The full CDR3 protein is CSARVGLAGGNEQFF.

For this clone: The observed sequence ends 3 residues before the CDR3 terminus, with the missing tail filled in from the germline J gene. The chain carries TRBV5-4 and TRBJ1-2; D remains ambiguous. Trimming shortened V by 0 bases and J by 4 bases, and 7 bases separated the two germline ends. The CDR3 sequence is 13 residues long. Germline assignment: CDR1 SGHNT and CDR2 YYREEE (reference sequence). CDR3 DNA, as far as it was read: TGTGCCAGCAGCTTGGAAAGCCTCTATGGC. Amino acids: CASSLESLYG. The full CDR3 protein is CASSLESLYGYTF.

The CDR3 sequence: CAISPSSYEQYF. CDR3 DNA (partial): TGTGCCATCAGCCCCAGCTCCTACGAG. The rearrangement links TRBV10-3 to TRBJ2-7; D is ambiguous. The read terminates 3 residues before the CDR3 end, so the remaining end is supplied by the germline J gene. Trimming pared 6 bases from V and 0 bases from J, leaving 6 bases between. There are 12 residues in the CDR3. The germline V gene encodes CDR1 ENHRY and CDR2 SYGVKD.

On this clone: The read comes to an end 3 residues before the CDR3 does, leaving the germline J gene to fill in the end. This chain links TRBV7-3 with TRBJ2-3, with TRBD2 matching 8 bases. CDR1 and CDR2 (germline): SGHTA, FQGTGA. The CDR3 runs 16 residues. The junction had 9 bases not matched to a gene; V was cut back by 5 bases and J by 2 bases. The sequenced part of the CDR3 DNA is TGTGCCAGCAGCCCTACTAGCGGCGGTTCCACAGATACG. As protein: CASSPTSGGSTDT. The entire CDR3 sequence reads CASSPTSGGSTDTQYF.

As to this clone: The CDR3 is cut off 3 residues early in the read; its end comes from the germline J gene. The chain combines TRBV12-3 or TRBV12-4 with TRBJ1-2; 8 positions agree with TRBD1. V dropped 5 bases and J dropped 0; count of bases not matched to a gene: 8. The CDR3 totals 16 residues. CDR3 DNA (partial): TGTGCCAGCAGTCGGACAGGGATCCGGTCTAACTATGGC. This encodes CASSRTGIRSNYG. The whole CDR3 protein is CASSRTGIRSNYGYTF.

On this clone: A junction boundary mismatches the germline segment, possibly from a read error. The read ends 3 residues shy of where the CDR3 ends; the end is completed using the germline J gene. The sample holds other DNA sequences that translate to the same CDR3. This rearrangement joins TRBV30 to TRBJ1-3; TRBD1 matches 9 bases. CDR1 GTSNPN and CDR2 SVGIG come from the germline V gene (reference sequence). CDR3 length equals 13 residues. The CDR3 spells CAWSVQGANTIYF. The DNA read from the CDR3 is TGTGCCTGGAGTGTACAGGGGGCTAACACG.

A remark on this clone: The DNA ends 3 residues before the CDR3 does, and the rest of the CDR3 is filled in from the germline J gene. The V call is TRBV7-9, the J call TRBJ1-2; no firm D call. Germline CDR1 is SEHNR and CDR2 is FQNEAQ (reference sequence). CDR3 size: 13 residues. This CDR3 reads CASSLVDSYDYTF. The DNA read from the CDR3 is TGTGCCAGCAGCTTAGTCGACTCCTACGAC.

Details on this clone: The read gets to within 3 residues of the CDR3 end, and the germline J gene fills in the rest. The chain couples TRBV19 to TRBJ2-3, with 11 bases fitting TRBD1. The CDR3 sequence is 16 residues long. The V gene's germline CDR1 is LNHDA and CDR2 SQIVND (reference sequence). CDR3 bases read: TGTGCCAGTAATAAGCTGGACAGGGGGCTTGGAGAGACG. Translating gives CASNKLDRGLGET. In full, the CDR3 reads CASNKLDRGLGETQYF.

Concerning this clone: The read stops 3 residues short of the end of the CDR3; the missing end is completed from the germline J gene. The chain uses TRBV30 and TRBJ2-1; 10 bases map to TRBD1. Germline V gene data show CDR1 as GTSNPN and CDR2 as SVGIG (reference sequence). The trim removed 5 bases at V and 6 bases at J, leaving 4 bases unmatched. The CDR3 totals 13 residues. The part of the CDR3 DNA that was read is TGTGCCTGGGCCGGGACAGGGGCCAATGAG. Translating it yields CAWAGTGANE. Given in full, the CDR3 is CAWAGTGANEQFF.

As concerns this clone: Read sequence stops 3 residues before the CDR3 end, and the germline J gene provides the missing end. This chain connects TRBV28 to TRBJ2-7; a weak D match, TRBD1 (5 bases). CDR1 is MDHEN and CDR2 is SYDVKM in the germline V gene. The CDR3 loop spans 12 amino acids. With 3 bases removed from V and 4 bases from J, the gap between germline ends came to 7 bases. CDR3 bases read: TGTGCCAGCAGTTTGACAGCGTACGAG. Translated, it gives CASSLTAYE. The whole CDR3 region reads CASSLTAYEQYF.

About this clone: The read ends 3 residues shy of where the CDR3 ends; the end is completed using the germline J gene. The genes are TRBV7-8 and TRBJ1-4, with TRBD1 as a possible D gene (6 bases). CDR1 SGHVS and CDR2 FQNEAQ come from the germline V gene. Deletions cut 4 bases from V and 5 bases from J, with 17 bases between. This CDR3 is 16 amino acids long. The CDR3 region is CASSSIRTVINEKLFF. CDR3 DNA (partial): TGTGCCAGCAGCTCGATCCGGACAGTAATAAATGAAAAA. Combining the CDR3 with reference TRBV7-8 and TRBJ1-4 gives the whole variable domain GAGVSQSPRYKVAKRGQDVALRCDPISGHVSLFWYQQALGQGPEFLTYFQNEAQLDKSGLPSDRFFAERPEGSVSTLKIQRTQQEDSAVYLCASSSIRTVINEKLFFGSGTQLSVL.

About this clone itself: Sequencing ends 3 residues short of the CDR3 end; the germline J gene provides the rest. V usage is TRBV6-2 or TRBV6-3 and J usage is TRBJ2-1; 8 bases are a match to TRBD1. This CDR3 spans 15 amino acids. Germline loops: CDR1 MNHEY, CDR2 SVGEGT. Germline trimming cut 4 bases from V and 5 bases from J; bases unmatched to any gene: 7. The CDR3 DNA, read in part, is TGTGCCAGCAGTTCTCAGGGGGCTTCACACAATGAG. Translated: CASSSQGASHNE. The whole CDR3 sequence is CASSSQGASHNEQFF.

The covered CDR3 bases are TGCGCCAGCAGCCAAGACCCAGGGTCAGATGAAAAA. It translates to CASSQDPGSDEK. In full, the CDR3 reads CASSQDPGSDEKLFF. V is TRBV4-1 and J is TRBJ1-4; TRBD1 is a possible D gene (5 bases). Coverage ceases 3 residues before the CDR3 finishes, and the germline J gene fills in the end. V lost 0 bases and J 6 bases, leaving 11 bases between the germline ends. The germline V gene has CDR1 MGHRA and CDR2 YSYEKL. This CDR3 has 15 residues.

A word on this clone: The read falls 3 residues short of the CDR3 end, and the missing part is taken from the germline J gene. The chain joins TRBV5-6 to TRBJ1-1, with D perhaps TRBD1 (6 bases). Looked up from germline, CDR1 is SGHDT and CDR2 is YYEEEE. The V end was cut by 1 base, the J end by 1 base, with 8 bases between. This CDR3 is built from 14 residues. The part of the CDR3 DNA that was read is TGTGCCAGCAGCTTGACGGGACAGAACACTGAA. Amino acids: CASSLTGQNTE. The entire CDR3 is CASSLTGQNTEAFF.

As for this clone: The sequenced fragment ends 3 residues before the CDR3 boundary, so the rest is inferred from the germline J gene. V and J are TRBV2 and TRBJ1-4; unclear D gene. There are 15 residues in the CDR3. Germline assignment: CDR1 SNHLY and CDR2 FYNNEI. Trimming took off 5 bases at V and 0 bases at J, with 10 bases between the two ends. CDR3 amino acids: CASSRNRATNEKLFF. Partial CDR3 DNA: TGTGCCAGCAGTCGTAACCGCGCAACTAATGAAAAA.

Worth noting for this clone: The CDR3 end lies 3 residues beyond the end of the read and is filled in from the germline J gene. The chain couples TRBV19 to TRBJ1-1, with D perhaps TRBD1 (5 bases). This CDR3 is built from 16 residues. Germline loops: CDR1 LNHDA, CDR2 SQIVND (reference sequence). Between the trimmed V and J ends, which lost 6 bases and 2 bases, there was a span of 19 bases. Partial CDR3 DNA: TGTGCCAGTAGACGGACATGGGGAGGGGAAAACACTGAA. It yields the protein CASRRTWGGENTE. The complete CDR3 reads CASRRTWGGENTEAFF.

With respect to this clone: The read is 3 residues too short to cover the CDR3 end, so that end is filled in from the germline J gene. V is TRBV7-9 and J is TRBJ1-2; TRBD1 matches 7 bases. V was pared by 5 bases and J by 5 bases, with 5 bases of the junction left unmatched. Germline V gene lookup returns CDR1 SEHNR and CDR2 FQNEAQ (reference sequence). The CDR3 is 13 amino acids. The CDR3 reads CASSLQGRYGYTF. The covered CDR3 bases are TGTGCCAGCAGCCTACAGGGGAGGTATGGC.

A note on this clone: The read ends 3 residues shy of where the CDR3 ends; the end is completed using the germline J gene. The chain is built from TRBV7-2 and TRBJ1-1, with unresolved D. V was pared by 1 base and J by 4 bases, with 4 bases between. Germline CDR1 reads SGHTA; CDR2 reads FQGNSA. This CDR3 is 12 amino acids long. CDR3 DNA (partial): TGTGCCAGCAGCTTAGTATTCACTGAA. Encoded protein: CASSLVFTE. The CDR3 reads in full as CASSLVFTEAFF.